The 27 T cell receptor beta chains reported below all come from one sample, sequenced in a study of T cells after yellow fever vaccination. TCRdb passed the 5' RACE reads through MiXCR, listing each CDR3 protein once. Of some 300,000 distinct CDR3 sequences listed, approximately 10% are singletons. The source was CD4+ T cells sorted from PBMCs, collected 5 days after the yellow fever booster vaccination. Source of these receptors: a man aged 18-30 years who received the YFV17D yellow fever vaccine.

V usage is TRBV9 and J usage is TRBJ2-1; TRBD2 agrees at 10 bases. Germline V gene data show CDR1 as SGDLS and CDR2 as YYNGEE. The J segment lost 4 bases and the V segment lost 0 bases, leaving 4 bases of the junction unmatched. The CDR3 spans 16 residues. In DNA form, the CDR3 reads TGTGCCAGCAGCGTAGGCGGACTAGCGGTATACAATGAGCAGTTCTTC. Translated, it gives CASSVGGLAVYNEQFF.

Only a few counts were recorded for this clonotype. The chain combines TRBV18 with TRBJ2-1; D is uncertain. CDR3 size: 14 residues. Germline V gene lookup returns CDR1 KGHSH and CDR2 LQKENI. V lost 4 bases to trimming and J lost 1 base, with 8 bases between them. The chain's CDR3 is CASSRDRSYNEQFF. In DNA form, the CDR3 reads TGTGCCAGCTCACGCGACCGGTCCTACAATGAGCAGTTCTTC.

The chain uses TRBV29-1 and TRBJ1-1; no definite D call. Trimming took off 6 bases at V and 0 bases at J, with 11 bases between the two ends. Germline CDR1 reads SQVTM; CDR2 reads ANQGSEA. The CDR3 spans 13 residues. CDR3 protein: CSVDLTLNTEAFF. DNA for the CDR3: TGCAGCGTGGATCTTACTCTGAACACTGAAGCTTTCTTT.

The chain joins TRBV6-5 to TRBJ1-5; no clear D. The CDR3 is 14 amino acids. The germline V gene has CDR1 MNHEY and CDR2 SVGAGI. Between the trimmed V and J ends, which lost 0 bases and 3 bases, there was a span of 6 bases. As DNA, the CDR3 is TGTGCCAGCAGTTACTCCGGATTCAATCAGCCCCAGCATTTT. It encodes CASSYSGFNQPQHF.

This clonotype was detected a few times. The chain carries TRBV19 and TRBJ1-1; 10 bases are a match to TRBD1. Germline values: CDR1 LNHDA, CDR2 SQIVND (reference sequence). V was clipped by 6 bases and J by 4 bases; unmatched bases: 8. This CDR3 is built from 15 residues. CDR3 region: CASRPLDRGGTEAFF. In nucleotides, the CDR3 is TGTGCCAGTAGACCCCTGGACAGGGGGGGCACTGAAGCTTTCTTT.

This clonotype has more than one count but fewer than ten. This chain joins TRBV5-1 and TRBJ1-3; 7 bases align to TRBD1. The CDR3 runs to 14 residues. V gave up 5 bases and J gave up 2 bases; unmatched junction bases: 4. Germline V gene lookup returns CDR1 SGHRS and CDR2 YFSETQ. The CDR3 spells CASRIGTAGNTIYF. CDR3 nucleotide sequence: TGCGCCAGCAGGATCGGGACAGCTGGAAACACCATATATTTT. Supplemented by reference TRBV5-1 and TRBJ1-3, the full variable domain reads KAGVTQTPRYLIKTRGQQVTLSCSPISGHRSVSWYQQTPGQGLQFLFEYFSETQRNKGNFPGRFSGRQFSNSRSEMNVSTLELGDSALYLCASRIGTAGNTIYFGEGSWLTVV.

V usage is TRBV29-1 and J usage is TRBJ1-2, with a possible D match to TRBD1 (5 bases). Per germline, CDR1 SQVTM and CDR2 ANQGSEA. The CDR3 spans 14 residues. V shed 0 bases and J shed 8 bases, with 16 bases lying between them. CDR3 residues: CSVEEGPRGDGYTF. The CDR3 DNA reads as TGCAGCGTTGAAGAGGGGCCCCGAGGGGACGGCTACACCTTC.

The sample holds many counts of this clonotype. The chain joins TRBV11-2 to TRBJ2-1, with D tentatively TRBD2 (5 bases). The CDR3 spans 15 residues. The germline V gene has CDR1 SGHAT and CDR2 FQNNGV. V lost 0 bases and J lost 5, with 11 bases in between. CDR3 protein: CASSLDRGPNNEQFF. CDR3 nucleotides: TGTGCCAGCAGCTTAGATCGGGGTCCAAACAATGAGCAGTTCTTC.

This clonotype was recorded at least ten times. The chain has TRBV4-2 and TRBJ2-1; 7 bases match TRBD2. The CDR3 runs 16 residues. V trimming: 0 bases; J trimming: 6 bases; junction bases outside the gene matches: 8. In germline, CDR1 is LGHNA, CDR2 YNFKEQ. This chain's CDR3 is CASSQDFGRVSNEQFF. Here the CDR3 DNA reads TGTGCCAGCAGCCAAGATTTTGGGAGGGTCTCCAATGAGCAGTTCTTC.

The gene calls are TRBV7-9 and TRBJ1-1, with D possibly TRBD1 on 6 matching bases. The ends were cut back, 6 bases at V and 1 base at J, with 15 bases in the middle. This CDR3 has 15 amino acids. Germline CDR1 reads SEHNR; CDR2 reads FQNEAQ (reference sequence). The CDR3 loop reads CASSLRDTENTEAFF. The CDR3 coding sequence is TGTGCCAGCAGTTTAAGGGACACCGAGAACACTGAAGCTTTCTTT. Looking up the rest from reference TRBV7-9 and TRBJ1-1 gives the full variable domain: DTGVSQNPRHKITKRGQNVTFRCDPISEHNRLYWYRQTLGQGPEFLTYFQNEAQLEKSRLLSDRFSAERPKGSFSTLEIQRTEQGDSAMYLCASSLRDTENTEAFFGQGTRLTVV.

The chain uses TRBV12-3 or TRBV12-4 and TRBJ1-1; 7 nucleotides match TRBD1. With 6 bases clipped from V and 10 bases from J, the junction kept 8 bases outside the gene matches. This CDR3 has 12 residues. The CDR3 region is CASSAQGLGAFF. Written as DNA, the CDR3 is TGTGCCAGCAGCGCACAGGGGCTCGGAGCTTTCTTT.

This clonotype was seen only a few times. The chain carries TRBV3-1 and TRBJ2-1; D is possibly TRBD2 (5 bases). The CDR3 loop spans 13 amino acids. The germline gives CDR1 LGHDT, CDR2 YNNKEL (reference sequence). V gave up 3 bases and J gave up 7 bases, with 10 bases separating them. CDR3 DNA sequence: TGTGCCAGCAGCCAGGGAGCTGTGAATGAGCAGTTCTTC. As protein: CASSQGAVNEQFF.

This clonotype showed up just a few times. The rearrangement joins TRBV5-1 to TRBJ2-5, with 9 nucleotides matching TRBD1. J gave up 5 bases and V 0 bases, and 5 bases lay outside the gene matches. The CDR3 consists of 15 residues. The germline V gene has CDR1 SGHRS and CDR2 YFSETQ. CDR3 sequence reads: CASSLVTGGWETQYF. The DNA of the CDR3 is TGCGCCAGCAGCTTGGTTACAGGGGGCTGGGAGACCCAGTACTTC.

This clonotype was recorded a few times. V is TRBV28 and J is TRBJ1-2; no definite D call. CDR1 and CDR2 from the germline V gene are MDHEN and SYDVKM. V was trimmed by 5 bases and J by 4 bases, leaving 14 bases between them. The CDR3 covers 14 residues. CDR3 region: CASSQPPRTYGYTF. CDR3 DNA sequence: TGTGCCAGCAGTCAGCCCCCCCGTACCTATGGCTACACCTTC.

This clonotype has a handful of counts. The rearrangement joins TRBV5-1 to TRBJ2-5; D is unclear. Trimming shortened V by 2 bases and J by 1 base, and 9 bases separated the two germline ends. The CDR3 has 14 amino acids. CDR1 and CDR2 from the germline V gene are SGHRS and YFSETQ. CDR3 nucleotide sequence: TGCGCCAGCAGCTTTGGCCGGTCCCAAGAGACCCAGTACTTC. Its protein is CASSFGRSQETQYF.

The table lists this clonotype with many counts. The rearrangement joins TRBV7-2 to TRBJ1-1, with a tentative D call TRBD1 (5 bases). The CDR3 loop spans 13 amino acids. Germline-derived CDR1 and CDR2 are SGHTA and FQGNSA. V shed 5 bases and J shed 12 bases, with 19 bases lying between them. The CDR3 DNA sequence: TGTGCCAGCAGCCCTATTTTAGACGGGACTCCTTTCTTT. Residues: CASSPILDGTPFF.

The V and J genes are TRBV7-2 and TRBJ1-5; possible D gene TRBD1, 5 bases. Germline V CDR1 and CDR2: SGHTA, FQGNSA. CDR3 length equals 15 residues. Trimming stripped 1 base from V and 7 bases from J, with 14 bases between. In DNA, the CDR3 is TGTGCCAGCAGCTTAGTAGGAGGGGCCGGACAGCCCCAGCATTTT. It is translated as CASSLVGGAGQPQHF.

This rearrangement joins TRBV12-3 or TRBV12-4 to TRBJ2-7; the D gene is possibly TRBD2 (7 bases). This CDR3 is 18 amino acids long. V shed 3 bases and J shed 0 bases, with 21 bases lying between them. CDR3 DNA sequence: TGTGCCAGCAGTTTGCTACCTAGCGGCAGCAGGGGCTCCTACGAGCAGTACTTC. This codes for CASSLLPSGSRGSYEQYF.

This clonotype appeared a few times. V is TRBV9 and J is TRBJ2-1; D may be TRBD1 (7 bases). V was clipped by 3 bases and J by 6 bases, with 10 bases between them. From germline, CDR1 is SGDLS and CDR2 YYNGEE. The CDR3 loop spans 13 amino acids. For the CDR3, the DNA is TGTGCCAGCAGCGGACAGGGAGGCAATGAGCAGTTCTTC. As protein: CASSGQGGNEQFF.

This clonotype was observed a few times. The chain carries TRBV5-1 and TRBJ2-3; the D call may be TRBD1 or TRBD2 (5 bases each). Trimming shortened V by 4 bases and J by 2 bases, and 14 bases separated the two germline ends. The CDR3 consists of 15 residues. From germline, CDR1 is SGHRS and CDR2 YFSETQ. DNA for the CDR3: TGCGCCAGCAGCCCCGACAGTGGACTCACAGATACGCAGTATTTT. This sequence encodes CASSPDSGLTDTQYF.

V usage is TRBV18 and J usage is TRBJ1-1; TRBD1 might be the D (5 bases). The CDR3 consists of 16 residues. Between the trimmed V and J ends, which lost 0 bases and 1 base, there was a span of 12 bases. CDR1 KGHSH and CDR2 LQKENI come from the germline V gene. CDR3 sequence reads: CASSPPSGLGNTEAFF. As DNA, the CDR3 is TGTGCCAGCTCACCACCGTCAGGGTTGGGGAACACTGAAGCTTTCTTT.

This clonotype was detected a few times. V usage is TRBV7-9 and J usage is TRBJ2-5; TRBD2 aligns across 8 bases. The CDR3 totals 16 residues. Trimming took 1 base from V and 1 from J; bases not matched to a gene: 5. Germline assignment: CDR1 SEHNR and CDR2 FQNEAQ (reference sequence). The CDR3 region has the DNA TGTGCCAGCAGCTTAGTCGGCGGGGGGATCCAAGAGACCCAGTACTTC. It translates to CASSLVGGGIQETQYF.

This clonotype was seen at least ten times. The chain recombines TRBV12-5 with TRBJ1-2; weak D call: TRBD1 (5 bases). Germline CDR1 LGHNT, CDR2 FRNRAP. V was pared by 4 bases and J by 3 bases, with 18 bases between. The CDR3 consists of 16 residues. The CDR3, as DNA: TGTGCTAGTGGTTGCCAAGAGATCCTCAGGGACTATGGCTACACCTTC. Translation gives CASGCQEILRDYGYTF.

This clonotype was detected only a few times. The V and J genes are TRBV4-2 and TRBJ1-5; no firm D call. CDR1 and CDR2 from the germline V gene are LGHNA and YNFKEQ. The CDR3 spans 14 residues. The ends were cut back, 0 bases at V and 4 bases at J, with 7 bases in the middle. CDR3 nucleotides: TGTGCCAGCAGCCAAGAAGCGGGGAATCAGCCCCAGCATTTT. Translation gives CASSQEAGNQPQHF.

This chain joins TRBV6-2 or TRBV6-3 and TRBJ2-5; D tentatively reads TRBD1 or TRBD2 (5 bases each). The CDR3 totals 14 residues. Germline V gives CDR1 MNHEY, CDR2 SVGEGT. With 6 bases removed from V and 5 bases from J, the gap between germline ends came to 16 bases. The CDR3 here is CASSVRGPEETQYF. The CDR3 DNA reads TGTGCCAGCAGCGTGAGGGGCCCGGAGGAGACCCAGTACTTC.

The chain is built from TRBV4-1 and TRBJ2-1, with a weak D call TRBD1 (7 bases). Per the germline V gene, CDR1 is MGHRA and CDR2 is YSYEKL. Trimming stripped 4 bases from V and 4 bases from J, with 17 bases between. CDR3 length equals 16 residues. The CDR3 reads CASSRGTADDYNEQFF. CDR3 sequence (DNA): TGCGCCAGCAGCCGCGGGACAGCGGACGATTACAATGAGCAGTTCTTC.

V is TRBV6-1 and J is TRBJ2-7, with TRBD2 identical over 7 bases. The CDR3 totals 17 residues. V shed 2 bases and J 7 bases; nucleotides not matched to a gene: 17. CDR1 is MNHNS, CDR2 SASEGT, per germline. The CDR3 spells CASSELQWEGRAWEQYF. In DNA, the CDR3 is TGTGCCAGCAGTGAACTTCAATGGGAGGGGAGGGCCTGGGAGCAGTACTTC.